Listed here are 9 T cell receptor beta chains from one sample, sequenced in a study of tumor-infiltrating lymphocytes in primary liver carcinoma. Researchers generated TCR beta cDNA from approximately 0.55 ug of total RNA, relying on a constant-region primer. What produced the TCR beta libraries was three nested multiplex PCR rounds using slightly modified ARM-PCR. Researchers ran the first two PCR rounds for about 11 cycles each with TRBV1-TRBV30 forward primers and a C-beta reverse primer. TCRdb itself ran the multiplex PCR reads through MiXCR, one entry per CDR3 protein. Of about 190,000 distinct CDR3 sequences listed, just under 85% are singletons. Both RNA and DNA were isolated together from around 18-30 mg of bulk tissue that had not been sorted. Sequencing used tumor tissue from primary liver carcinoma. The receptors were gathered from a man in his forties with primary liver carcinoma and hepatitis B virus infection.

In the case of this clonotype: The conserved phenylalanine or tryptophan normally closing the CDR3 is absent here, so this likely arose from a read error. This chain links TRBV11-2 with TRBJ2-1; D not resolved. This CDR3 spans 16 amino acids. V dropped 10 bases and J dropped 0 bases, with 19 bases sitting between them. In germline, CDR1 is SGHAT, CDR2 FQNNGV. The CDR3 DNA is TGTGCCATCACTTTTTCTAACCAGAGCTCCTACAATGAGCAGTTCTTA. The encoded protein is CAITFSNQSSYNEQFL.

As to this clonotype: This CDR3 fails to terminate in the conserved phenylalanine or tryptophan, so it likely reflects a read error. The chain couples TRBV29-1 to TRBJ2-1, with 7 bases that match TRBD2. There are 16 residues in the CDR3. Germline V lookup: CDR1 SQVTM, CDR2 ANQGSEA. V gave up 5 bases and J gave up 9 bases; unmatched junction bases: 19. CDR3 protein: CSVRTRGRGFLSEQFL. CDR3 DNA sequence: TGCAGCGTTAGGACTAGAGGGAGAGGATTTTTGAGTGAGCAGTTCCTC.

As concerns this clonotype: An end of the junction differs from the germline gene, which may be a read error. V usage is TRBV11-1 and J usage is TRBJ2-3, with no clear D. CDR3 size: 19 residues. Germline V gene lookup returns CDR1 SGHAT and CDR2 FQDESV (reference sequence). The CDR3 DNA sequence: TGTGCCGGCAGCTCTTGGGGAAGCTCTGTTGGAGCCCGCACAGATATGCAGTATTTT. This sequence encodes CAGSSWGSSVGARTDMQYF. The full variable domain, with the rest looked up from reference TRBV11-1 and TRBJ2-3, is EAEVAQSPRYKITEKSQAVAFWCDPISGHATLYWYRQILGQGPELLVQFQDESVVDDSQLPKDRFSAERLKGVDSTLKIQPAELGDSAMYLCAGSSWGSSVGARTDMQYFGPGTRLTVL.

The chain joins TRBV10-3 to TRBJ2-5, with a possible D match to TRBD1 (6 bases). V lost 5 bases and J lost 4, with 14 bases in between. In germline, CDR1 is ENHRY, CDR2 SYGVKD. This CDR3 comprises 14 residues. CDR3: CAISPTGLGETQYF. CDR3 in DNA: TGTGCCATCAGTCCGACAGGTTTGGGAGAGACCCAGTACTTC.

A word on this clonotype: The germline gene is not matched at one end of the junction; a read error may be the cause. This chain joins TRBV11-2 and TRBJ2-1; D is unresolved. From germline, CDR1 is SGHAT and CDR2 FQNNGV. CDR3 length: 13 residues. CDR3: CAGSSELYDEQFF. The CDR3 bases are TGTGCCGGCAGCTCAGAATTATACGATGAGCAATTCTTC.

Of note for this clonotype: Germline and junction disagree at one end, which may indicate a read error. The chain combines TRBV28 with TRBJ2-7; TRBD2 might be the D (6 bases). There are 15 residues in the CDR3. Germline loops: CDR1 MDHEN, CDR2 SYDVKM. This CDR3 reads CAGSIWGGNMVEKYF. The DNA for the CDR3 is TGTGCCGGCAGTATATGGGGCGGGAACATGGTCGAGAAGTACTTC.

This clonotype was detected ten times or more. The chain has TRBV29-1 and TRBJ2-1; 7 nucleotides line up with TRBD2. The CDR3 is 13 residues long. Germline CDR1 is SQVTM and CDR2 is ANQGSEA. Trimming removed 4 bases from V and 9 bases from J; junction bases left unmatched: 9. CDR3 protein: CSVAIAGAGEQFF. CDR3 sequence (DNA): TGCAGCGTTGCCATCGCGGGAGCGGGTGAGCAGTTCTTC.

This clonotype occurred once. The chain employs TRBV7-3 and TRBJ1-1; the D is unclear. This CDR3 has 14 amino acids. V lost 5 bases, J lost 3 bases, and 13 bases lay in between. CDR1 is SGHTA and CDR2 is FQGTGA in the germline V gene. CDR3 protein: CASSRSMEDTEAFF. The CDR3 nucleotides read TGTGCCAGCAGCAGATCCATGGAGGACACTGAAGCTTTCTTT.

This clonotype is a singleton in its sample. The CDR3 ends on some other residue instead of the conserved phenylalanine or tryptophan, so this is likely a read error. The V gene is TRBV11-1, the J gene TRBJ2-6; D remains unclear. V gave up 7 bases and J gave up 2 bases, with 12 bases separating them. The germline CDR1 and CDR2 sequences are SGHAT and FQDESV (reference sequence). This CDR3 is 15 amino acids long. CDR3 protein: CASILGRAGANVLTI. CDR3 nucleotides: TGTGCCAGCATCTTGGGTCGAGCTGGGGCCAACGTCCTGACTATC.